The rows below give T cell receptor beta chains drawn from one sample of a study of regulatory T cells in long-lasting Graves disease. TCRdb fed the multiplex PCR reads into MiXCR, producing one record per CDR3 protein. The table shows about 470,000 distinct CDR3 sequences, with around 20% occurring only once. Source: peripheral blood mononuclear cells (PBMCs), taken when the disease was refractory, from a patient treated with antithyroid drugs. These receptors all stem from a female donor with Graves disease. The CDR3 runs from the conserved cysteine through the conserved F or W. D genes are given only for firm matches. Part of the rows lack a size; the others show once, few, many or a class for expanded clones.

NA TRBJ1-2 TRBV5-1 NA CASSETGSQDGYTF TGCGCCAGCAGCGAGACAGGTTCGCAGGATGGCTACACCTTC
NA TRBJ2-7 TRBV3-1 NA CASSPGRQGYEQYF TGTGCCAGCAGCCCAGGACGGCAAGGCTACGAGCAGTACTTC
NA TRBJ1-5 TRBV6-2/TRBV6-3 NA CASSYEDYSNQPQHF TGTGCCAGCAGTTACGAGGACTATAGCAATCAGCCCCAGCATTTT
many TRBJ1-5 TRBV12-3/TRBV12-4 TRBD1 CASSLEGADQPQHF TGTGCCAGCAGTTTAGAGGGGGCTGATCAGCCCCAGCATTTT
once TRBJ1-5 TRBV7-8 NA CASSLTQGASRQPQHF TGTGCCAGCAGCTTAACACAGGGAGCGTCAAGGCAGCCCCAGCATTTT
NA TRBJ2-1 TRBV20-1 NA CSASAPAYNEQFF TGCAGTGCTTCCGCCCCGGCTTACAATGAGCAGTTCTTC
few TRBJ2-7 TRBV7-9 TRBD2 CASSFLAGGRYEQYF TGTGCCAGCAGCTTTCTAGCGGGAGGGAGGTACGAGCAGTACTTC
few TRBJ1-5 TRBV6-1 TRBD1 CASLGQGALGSNQPQHF TGTGCCAGCCTGGGACAGGGGGCCCTTGGGAGCAATCAGCCCCAGCATTTT
many TRBJ2-5 TRBV9 NA CASSAFATQETQYF TGTGCCAGCAGCGCCTTCGCTACCCAAGAGACCCAGTACTTC
many TRBJ1-5 TRBV12-3/TRBV12-4 NA CASSPGDSNQPQHF TGTGCCAGCAGTCCGGGGGACAGCAATCAGCCCCAGCATTTT
many TRBJ2-7 TRBV11-1 NA CASSPPGGSSYEQYF TGTGCCAGCAGCCCCCCTGGGGGGTCTTCCTACGAGCAGTACTTC
many TRBJ1-5 TRBV27 NA CASSSVDGNQPQHF TGTGCCAGCAGTTCGGTGGATGGCAATCAGCCCCAGCATTTT
NA TRBJ2-7 TRBV30 NA CAWSPRGGNPYEQYF TGTGCCTGGAGTCCCCGGGGCGGGAATCCCTACGAGCAGTACTTC
NA TRBJ2-5 TRBV7-3 TRBD2 CASSYSTSGTQETQYF TGTGCCAGCAGCTACAGCACTAGCGGAACCCAAGAGACCCAGTACTTC
many TRBJ1-1 TRBV6-1 NA CASSEAGTRNTEAFF TGTGCCAGCAGTGAGGCAGGCACAAGGAACACTGAAGCTTTCTTT
few TRBJ2-4 TRBV11-1 TRBD1 CASSPRDRGPDIQYF TGTGCCAGCAGCCCCCGGGACAGGGGGCCTGACATTCAGTACTTC
many TRBJ2-2 TRBV28 TRBD2 CASWGLNTGELFF TGTGCCAGCTGGGGACTAAACACCGGGGAGCTGTTTTTT
many TRBJ2-7 TRBV18 TRBD2 CASSQVTGTSGYEQYF TGTGCCAGCTCACAGGTAACCGGGACTAGCGGTTACGAGCAGTACTTC
many TRBJ1-4 TRBV28 NA CASRLDSYEKLFF TGTGCCAGCAGATTGGACAGCTATGAAAAACTGTTTTTT
many TRBJ2-7 TRBV28 NA CASSLVGAYEQYF TGTGCCAGCAGTTTAGTGGGAGCATACGAGCAGTACTTC